There are a few counts of the clone carrying this T cell receptor beta chain. What it recognizes is unknown. The data belong to a study of T cells in Graves' hyperthyroidism and ophthalmopathy. Overall study results and limits: Appearing also in blood were most of the thyroid clonotypes expanded above 0.001.

The CDR3 regions of TCR beta were amplified from RNA transcripts. HTBI primers were the set used in a first-round RT-PCR of the TCR CDR3. MiXCR, applied by TCRdb to the multiplex PCR reads, yields one record per CDR3 protein. Here the sample spans roughly 400,000 distinct CDR3 sequences, 15% to 19% being singletons. Germline V gene sequence: CDR1 MGHDK, CDR2 SYGVNS. J was trimmed by 4 bases and V by 4 bases; bases with no gene match: 8. The CDR3 is 15 amino acids. The chain has TRBV25-1 and TRBJ1-2; 8 bases match TRBD1. Sequencing used blood. The source is a young woman with Graves' hyperthyroidism that later progressed to Graves' ophthalmopathy. The chain's CDR3 is CASSASGGLFYGYTF. CDR3 coding DNA: TGTGCCAGCAGTGCTTCAGGGGGCCTATTCTATGGCTACACCTTC.